This T cell receptor beta chain derives from a study of T-cell reconstitution after alpha-beta-depleted transplantation in children. The CDR3 is made up of 14 amino acids. The V end lost 2 bases, the J end lost 2 bases, and 9 bases lay between the germline ends. Germline values: CDR1 MGHRA, CDR2 YSYEKL. As it was prepared, the TCRbeta library received unique molecular identifiers. TCRdb re-analysed the PCR reads in MiXCR, keeping a single row per CDR3 protein. The repertoire holds about 830,000 distinct CDR3 sequences, with 16% as singletons. This sequence was found in a male patient younger than 18 who had a stem cell transplant for acute lymphoblastic leukemia, so the T cells may come from the graft donor. This specimen consisted of PBMCs, mostly from graft donor cells, obtained 360 days after TCRalphabeta/CD19-depleted stem cell transplant. The gene calls are TRBV4-1 and TRBJ1-2; D gene uncertain. Here the CDR3 reads CASSQPRINYGYTF. For the CDR3, the DNA is TGCGCCAGCAGCCAACCCCGAATAAACTATGGCTACACCTTC.